These T cell receptor beta chains were read from a single sample in a study of blood T cell repertoires in COVID-19. Profiling relied on immunoSEQ multiplex PCR, and the TCRdb table lists in-frame clones only, not all of them. The repertoire consists of 65,000 to 95,000 clones, with 70% to 85% occurring once and the leading ten covering more than 5%. The sequenced sample was peripheral blood. Every receptor here comes from a man aged 50 to 60 with active or convalescent COVID-19. Both conserved end residues are part of each CDR3. The order of the fields is D gene, J gene, CDR3 length, clone size, V gene, CDR3 DNA, CDR3 protein. D genes are given only for firm matches. The size entry is marked missing in some rows and otherwise reads once, few, many or a size class.

TRBD2,TRBJ2-2,15,few,TRBV7-2,TGTGCCAGCAGCTTATTAGCGGGGGCCGGGGGGGAGCTGTTTTTT,CASSLLAGAGGELFF
TRBD1,TRBJ1-1,15,NA,TRBV6-1,TGTGCCAGCAGTGAAGTGGGACAGCCGGGGGCTGAAGCTTTCTTT,CASSEVGQPGAEAFF
TRBD2,TRBJ2-4,20,NA,TRBV10-1,TGCGCCAGCCCGCCACCACCACCGGGACTAGCGGGGTTAGCCAAAAACATTCAGTACTTC,CASPPPPPGLAGLAKNIQYF
NA,TRBJ1-2,12,NA,TRBV6-5,TGTGCCAGCAGTCCAGCGGCGGGTGGCTACACCTTC,CASSPAAGGYTF
NA,TRBJ1-2,15,few,TRBV6-6,TGTGCCAGCAGAGCCGCTGGGATGGGAGACTATGGCTACACCTTC,CASRAAGMGDYGYTF
NA,TRBJ1-2,12,NA,TRBV29-1,TGCAGCGGGCGGGACGCAGTTAGTGGCTACACCTTC,CSGRDAVSGYTF
NA,TRBJ2-3,16,few,TRBV5-1,TGCGCCAGCAGCTCCCGGGGCGGGGGCATCCCAGATACGCAGTATTTT,CASSSRGGGIPDTQYF
TRBD1,TRBJ1-2,13,NA,TRBV2,TGTGCCAGCAGCGGGACAGGCTCGAATAGCTACACCTTC,CASSGTGSNSYTF
NA,TRBJ2-5,13,NA,TRBV3-1/TRBV3-2,TGTGCCAGCAGCCTGGACAGCCAAGAGACCCAGTACTTC,CASSLDSQETQYF
TRBD2,TRBJ2-1,12,NA,TRBV2,TGTGCCAGCAAGCGGGGGGACAATGAGCAGTTCTTC,CASKRGDNEQFF
TRBD1,TRBJ1-4,15,NA,TRBV7-9,TGTGCCAGCAGCCCTCGGGGACAGCCTGATGAAAAACTGTTTTTT,CASSPRGQPDEKLFF
NA,TRBJ2-1,14,NA,TRBV11-2,TGTGCCAGCAGCCCGGGATATGAGTACAATGAGCAGTTCTTC,CASSPGYEYNEQFF
TRBD1,TRBJ1-2,15,NA,TRBV19,TGTGCCAGTAGTCCCTATGACAGGGGCCCCCAAGGCTACACCTTC,CASSPYDRGPQGYTF
TRBD1,TRBJ1-2,13,NA,TRBV4-3,TGCGCCAGCAGCAAGGGACAGGGTGATGGCTACACCTTC,CASSKGQGDGYTF
TRBD1,TRBJ1-3,14,once,TRBV3-1/TRBV3-2,TGTGCCAGCAGCCAAAACAGGGGGAGAAACACCATATATTTT,CASSQNRGRNTIYF
NA,TRBJ2-3,12,few,TRBV5-1,TGCGCCAGCAGCTCCGAGCTAGATACGCAGTATTTT,CASSSELDTQYF
TRBD1,TRBJ1-3,15,many,TRBV9,TGTGCCAGCAGCGGCGGGACAGGGCTAGGAAACACCATATATTTT,CASSGGTGLGNTIYF
NA,TRBJ1-5,13,NA,TRBV12-3/TRBV12-4,TGTGCCAGCAGCCCGTCGGGTGTTCAGCCCCAGCATTTT,CASSPSGVQPQHF
TRBD1,TRBJ1-1,14,NA,TRBV7-8,TGTGCCAGCAGCTCCGGGACAGGGAACACTGAAGCTTTCTTT,CASSSGTGNTEAFF
NA,TRBJ2-3,13,NA,TRBV20-1,TGCAGTGCTAGTTTCCCGGGTTCGGATACGCAGTATTTT,CSASFPGSDTQYF
NA,TRBJ2-5,13,NA,TRBV10-1,TGCGCCAGCAGCCGGGACACAGAAGAGACCCAGTACTTC,CASSRDTEETQYF
NA,TRBJ2-2,13,NA,TRBV18,TGTGCCAGCTCACCCCCCTCGACCGGGGAGCTGTTTTTT,CASSPPSTGELFF
NA,TRBJ1-2,13,NA,TRBV19,TGTGCCAGTAGTTCCCGGGTTTCGAAGGGCTACACCTTC,CASSSRVSKGYTF
TRBD2,TRBJ2-4,14,NA,TRBV6-2/TRBV6-3,TGTGCCAGCAGCCCGGGACTAGGCATCGTCATTCAGTACTTC,CASSPGLGIVIQYF
NA,TRBJ2-2,16,NA,TRBV7-9,TGTGCCAGCAGCCCCACAGTAGCGGTGAACACCGGGGAGCTGTTTTTT,CASSPTVAVNTGELFF
NA,TRBJ2-2,13,few,TRBV6-4,TGTGCCAGCAGTGACTCGCAGGCCGGGGAGCTGTTTTTT,CASSDSQAGELFF
TRBD2,TRBJ2-3,16,NA,TRBV13,TGTGCCAGCTCTAGCGGGGGGTTCTTAAGCACAGATACGCAGTATTTT,CASSSGGFLSTDTQYF
NA,TRBJ2-3,14,few,TRBV5-1,TGCGCCAGCAGCTTGGCCACTTGGACAGATACGCAGTATTTT,CASSLATWTDTQYF
NA,TRBJ1-1,12,once,TRBV30,TGTGCCTGCGACAGAAGCAACACTGAAGCTTTCTTT,CACDRSNTEAFF
TRBD2,TRBJ2-2,16,NA,TRBV18,TGTGCCAGCTCACCAGTGAGCGGGGGAGACACCGGGGAGCTGTTTTTT,CASSPVSGGDTGELFF
TRBD2,TRBJ2-7,17,NA,TRBV7-3,TGTGCCAGCAGCTTAACCTCTCCGGGACTAGGGGGCTACGAGCAGTACTTC,CASSLTSPGLGGYEQYF
NA,TRBJ1-5,13,few,TRBV7-3,TGTGCCAGCAGCTTGGGGGCTGATCAGCCCCAGCATTTT,CASSLGADQPQHF
NA,TRBJ2-3,16,NA,TRBV4-3,TGCGCCAGCAGCCAAGGTAGCGGTATCGGCACAGATACGCAGTATTTT,CASSQGSGIGTDTQYF
NA,TRBJ1-1,13,NA,TRBV7-3,TGTGCCAGCAGCTCACAGGAGAACACTGAAGCTTTCTTT,CASSSQENTEAFF
TRBD1,TRBJ2-7,14,once,TRBV5-1,TGCGCCAGCAGCACGGGACAGGCTACCTTCGAGCAGTACTTC,CASSTGQATFEQYF
TRBD1,TRBJ2-1,16,NA,TRBV19,TGTGCCAGTAGCCAGGCGTCAGGACAGGCCTACAATGAGCAGTTCTTC,CASSQASGQAYNEQFF
NA,TRBJ2-2,13,NA,TRBV5-1,TGCGCCAGCAGTTTTCGTACGGGCGGGGAGCTGTTTTTT,CASSFRTGGELFF
NA,TRBJ1-1,11,few,TRBV6-2/TRBV6-3,TGTGCCAGCAGTCACGGCACTGAAGCTTTCTTT,CASSHGTEAFF
NA,TRBJ1-4,16,once,TRBV6-1,TGTGCCAGCAGTGAAGAACCCACAGGGATCCGGGAAAAACTGTTTTTT,CASSEEPTGIREKLFF
NA,TRBJ1-2,18,NA,TRBV9,TGTGCCAGCAGCGTAGGGGTAGGATCAGGGGATCTTGTCTATGGCTACACCTTC,CASSVGVGSGDLVYGYTF
TRBD1,TRBJ2-3,15,NA,TRBV6-4,TGTGCCAGCAGTGAAGGGGGACAGAGCACAGATACGCAGTATTTT,CASSEGGQSTDTQYF
NA,TRBJ1-4,16,NA,TRBV5-1,TGCGCCAGCAGCTTGGTGTCGGGGAGCGTTAATGAAAAACTGTTTTTT,CASSLVSGSVNEKLFF
TRBD1,TRBJ1-2,13,NA,TRBV30,TGTGCCTGGAGTTCCACAGGGGACTATGGCTACACCTTC,CAWSSTGDYGYTF